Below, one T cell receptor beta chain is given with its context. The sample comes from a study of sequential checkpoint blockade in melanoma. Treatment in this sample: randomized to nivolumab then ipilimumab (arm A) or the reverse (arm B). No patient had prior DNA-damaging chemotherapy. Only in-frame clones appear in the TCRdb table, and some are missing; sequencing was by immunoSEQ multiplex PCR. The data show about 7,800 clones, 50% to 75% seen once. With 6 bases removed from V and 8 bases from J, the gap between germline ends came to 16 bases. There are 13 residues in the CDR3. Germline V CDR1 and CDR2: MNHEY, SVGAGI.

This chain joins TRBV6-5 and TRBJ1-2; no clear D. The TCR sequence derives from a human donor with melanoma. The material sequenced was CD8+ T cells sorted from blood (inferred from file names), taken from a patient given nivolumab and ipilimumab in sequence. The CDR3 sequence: CASSRTSGEGYTF. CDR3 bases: TGTGCCAGCAGCCGGACCTCCGGGGAAGGCTACACCTTC.